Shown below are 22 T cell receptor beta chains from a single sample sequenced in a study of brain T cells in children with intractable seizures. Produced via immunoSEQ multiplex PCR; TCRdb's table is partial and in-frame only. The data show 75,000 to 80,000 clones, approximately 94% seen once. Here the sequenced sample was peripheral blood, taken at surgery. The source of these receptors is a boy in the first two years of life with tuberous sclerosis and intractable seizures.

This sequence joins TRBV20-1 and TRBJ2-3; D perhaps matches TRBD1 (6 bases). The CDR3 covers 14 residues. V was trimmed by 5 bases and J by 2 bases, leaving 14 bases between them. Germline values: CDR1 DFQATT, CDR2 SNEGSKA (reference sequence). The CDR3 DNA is TGCAGTGCTCGTGGGGCAGGGGCCACAGATACGCAGTATTTT. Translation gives CSARGAGATDTQYF.

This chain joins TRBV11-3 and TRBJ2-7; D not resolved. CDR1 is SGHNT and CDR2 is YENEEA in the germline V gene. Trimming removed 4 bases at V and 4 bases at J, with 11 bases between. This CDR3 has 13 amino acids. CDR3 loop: CASSSYLIYEQYF. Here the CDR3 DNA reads TGTGCCAGCAGCTCCTACTTAATTTACGAGCAGTACTTC.

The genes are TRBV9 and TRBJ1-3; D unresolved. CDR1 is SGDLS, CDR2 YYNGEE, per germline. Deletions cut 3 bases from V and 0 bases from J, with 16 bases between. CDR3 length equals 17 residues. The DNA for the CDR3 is TGTGCCAGCAGCGAAACTGGACTCTATAGCTCTGGAAACACCATATATTTT. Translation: CASSETGLYSSGNTIYF.

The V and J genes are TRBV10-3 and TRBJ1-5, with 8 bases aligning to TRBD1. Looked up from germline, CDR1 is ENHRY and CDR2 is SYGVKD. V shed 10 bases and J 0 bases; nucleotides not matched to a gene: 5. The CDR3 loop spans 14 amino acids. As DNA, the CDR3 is TGTGCCAACGGGACAGGACATAGCAATCAGCCCCAGCATTTT. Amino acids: CANGTGHSNQPQHF.

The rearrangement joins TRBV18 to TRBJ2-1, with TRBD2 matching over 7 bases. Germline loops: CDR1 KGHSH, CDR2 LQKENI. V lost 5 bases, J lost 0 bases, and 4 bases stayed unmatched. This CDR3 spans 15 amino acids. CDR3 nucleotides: TGTGCCAGCTCAACTCTAGCGGTCTCCTACAATGAGCAGTTCTTC. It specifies CASSTLAVSYNEQFF.

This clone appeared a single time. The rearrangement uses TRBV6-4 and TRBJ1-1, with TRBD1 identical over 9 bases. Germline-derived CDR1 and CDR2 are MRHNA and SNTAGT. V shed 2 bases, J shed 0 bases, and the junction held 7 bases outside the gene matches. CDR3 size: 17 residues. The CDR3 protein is CASSDRDRVPLNTEAFF. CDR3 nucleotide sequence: TGTGCCAGCAGTGACCGGGACAGGGTCCCCCTGAACACTGAAGCTTTCTTT.

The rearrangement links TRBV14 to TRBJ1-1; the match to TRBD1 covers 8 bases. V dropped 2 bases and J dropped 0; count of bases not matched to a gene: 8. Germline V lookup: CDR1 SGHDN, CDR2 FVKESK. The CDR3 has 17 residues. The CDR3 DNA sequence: TGTGCCAGCAGCCAAACCCGGACAGGGCTCATGAACACTGAAGCTTTCTTT. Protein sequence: CASSQTRTGLMNTEAFF.

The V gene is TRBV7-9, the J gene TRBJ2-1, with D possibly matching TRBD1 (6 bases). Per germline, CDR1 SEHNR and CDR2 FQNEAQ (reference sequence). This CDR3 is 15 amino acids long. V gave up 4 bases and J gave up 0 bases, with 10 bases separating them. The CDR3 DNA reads TGTGCCAGCAGCTCGACAGGATTCTCCTACAATGAGCAGTTCTTC. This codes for CASSSTGFSYNEQFF.

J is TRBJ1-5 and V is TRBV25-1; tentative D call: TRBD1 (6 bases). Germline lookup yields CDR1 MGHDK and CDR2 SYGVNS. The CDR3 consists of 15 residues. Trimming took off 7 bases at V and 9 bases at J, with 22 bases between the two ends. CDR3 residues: CASNLQGLPAGPQHF. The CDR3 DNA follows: TGTGCCAGCAATTTACAGGGACTCCCTGCTGGGCCCCAGCATTTT. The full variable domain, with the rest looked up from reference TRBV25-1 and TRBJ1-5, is EADIYQTPRYLVIGTGKKITLECSQTMGHDKMYWYQQDPGMELHLIHYSYGVNSTEKGDLSSESTVSRIRTEHFPLTLESARPSHTSQYLCASNLQGLPAGPQHFGDGTRLSIL.

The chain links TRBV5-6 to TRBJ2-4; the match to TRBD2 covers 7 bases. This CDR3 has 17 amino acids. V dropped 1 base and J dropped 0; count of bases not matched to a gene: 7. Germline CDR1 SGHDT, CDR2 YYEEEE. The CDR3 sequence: CASSLSLAVVAKNIQYF. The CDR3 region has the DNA TGTGCCAGCAGCTTGAGCCTAGCGGTGGTAGCCAAAAACATTCAGTACTTC. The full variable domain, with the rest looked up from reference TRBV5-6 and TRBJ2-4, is DAGVTQSPTHLIKTRGQQVTLRCSPKSGHDTVSWYQQALGQGPQFIFQYYEEEERQRGNFPDRFSGHQFPNYSSELNVNALLLGDSALYLCASSLSLAVVAKNIQYFGAGTRLSVL.

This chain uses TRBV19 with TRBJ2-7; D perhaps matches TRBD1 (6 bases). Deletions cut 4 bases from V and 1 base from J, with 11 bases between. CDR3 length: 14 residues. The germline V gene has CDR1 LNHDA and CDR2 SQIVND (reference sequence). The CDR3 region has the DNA TGTGCCAGTAGTAACTTAGGACAGTCCTACGAGCAGTACTTC. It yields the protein CASSNLGQSYEQYF.

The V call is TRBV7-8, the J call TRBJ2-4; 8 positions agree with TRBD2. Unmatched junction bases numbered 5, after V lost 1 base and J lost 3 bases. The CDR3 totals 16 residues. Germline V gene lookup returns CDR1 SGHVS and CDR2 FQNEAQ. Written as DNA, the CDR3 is TGTGCCAGCAGCTTAGGTGGCGGGGGGAACAAAAACATTCAGTACTTC. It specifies CASSLGGGGNKNIQYF.

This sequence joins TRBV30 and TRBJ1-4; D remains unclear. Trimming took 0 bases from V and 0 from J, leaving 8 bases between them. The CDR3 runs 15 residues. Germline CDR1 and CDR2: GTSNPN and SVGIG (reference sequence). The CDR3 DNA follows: TGTGCCTGGAGTGTAAGGACCGCAACTAATGAAAAACTGTTTTTT. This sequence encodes CAWSVRTATNEKLFF.

CDR3 sequence (DNA): TGTGCCAGCAGTTCACAGCCCTACACAGATACGCAGTATTTT. This gives the protein CASSSQPYTDTQYF. This rearrangement joins TRBV6-5 to TRBJ2-3; D is unclear. Germline V gene data show CDR1 as MNHEY and CDR2 as SVGAGI. V lost 4 bases and J lost 2, with 10 bases in between. CDR3 length: 14 residues.

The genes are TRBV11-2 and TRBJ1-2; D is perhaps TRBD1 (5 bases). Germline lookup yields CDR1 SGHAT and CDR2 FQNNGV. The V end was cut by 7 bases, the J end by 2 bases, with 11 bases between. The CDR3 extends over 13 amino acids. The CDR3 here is CASNHGQNYGYTF. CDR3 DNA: TGTGCCAGCAACCACGGACAAAACTATGGCTACACCTTC. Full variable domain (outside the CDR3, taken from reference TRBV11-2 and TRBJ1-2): EAGVAQSPRYKIIEKRQSVAFWCNPISGHATLYWYQQILGQGPKLLIQFQNNGVVDDSQLPKDRFSAERLKGVDSTLKIQPAKLEDSAVYLCASNHGQNYGYTFGSGTRLTVV.

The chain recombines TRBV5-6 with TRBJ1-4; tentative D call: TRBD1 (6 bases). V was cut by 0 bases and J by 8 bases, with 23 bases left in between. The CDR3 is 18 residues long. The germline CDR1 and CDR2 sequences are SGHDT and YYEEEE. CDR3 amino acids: CASSLGGGRLTKLEKLFF. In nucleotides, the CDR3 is TGTGCCAGCAGCTTGGGTGGGGGCAGGTTGACGAAATTGGAAAAACTGTTTTTT.

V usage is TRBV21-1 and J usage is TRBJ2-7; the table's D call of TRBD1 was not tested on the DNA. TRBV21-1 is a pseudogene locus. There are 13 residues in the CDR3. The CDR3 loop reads CASKKGQGREQYF. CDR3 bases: TGTGCCAGCAAAAAGGGACAGGGTAGAGAGCAGTACTTC.

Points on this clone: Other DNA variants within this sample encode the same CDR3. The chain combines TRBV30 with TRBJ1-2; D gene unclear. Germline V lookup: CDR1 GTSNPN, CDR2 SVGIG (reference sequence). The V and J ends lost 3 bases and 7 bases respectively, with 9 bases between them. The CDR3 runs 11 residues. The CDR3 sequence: CAWSVGGGYTF. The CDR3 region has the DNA TGTGCCTGGAGCGTTGGTGGTGGCTACACCTTC.

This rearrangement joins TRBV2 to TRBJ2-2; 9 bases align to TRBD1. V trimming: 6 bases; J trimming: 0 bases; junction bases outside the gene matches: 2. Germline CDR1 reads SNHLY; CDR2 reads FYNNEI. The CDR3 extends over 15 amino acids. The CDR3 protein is CASSWDRANTGELFF. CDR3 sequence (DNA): TGTGCCAGCAGCTGGGACAGGGCGAACACCGGGGAGCTGTTTTTT.

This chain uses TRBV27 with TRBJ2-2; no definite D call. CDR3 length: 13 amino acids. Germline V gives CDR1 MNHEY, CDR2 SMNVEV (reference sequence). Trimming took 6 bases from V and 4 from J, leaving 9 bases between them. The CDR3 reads CASRTLPTGELFF. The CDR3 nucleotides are TGTGCCAGCAGAACGCTTCCCACCGGGGAGCTGTTTTTT.

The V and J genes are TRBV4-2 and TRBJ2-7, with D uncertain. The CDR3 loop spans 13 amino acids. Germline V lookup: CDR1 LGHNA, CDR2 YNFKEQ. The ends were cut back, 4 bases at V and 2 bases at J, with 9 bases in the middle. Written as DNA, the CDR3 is TGTGCCAGCAGCCCTCGGGTCACCTACGAGCAGTACTTC. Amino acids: CASSPRVTYEQYF.

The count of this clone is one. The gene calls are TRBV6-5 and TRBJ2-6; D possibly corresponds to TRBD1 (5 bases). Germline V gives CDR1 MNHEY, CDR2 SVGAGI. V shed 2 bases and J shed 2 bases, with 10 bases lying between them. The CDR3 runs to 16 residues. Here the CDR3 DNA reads TGTGCCAGCAGTTACCCCACAGGAACTGGGGCCAACGTCCTGACTTTC. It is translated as CASSYPTGTGANVLTF.